Below, 30 T cell receptor beta chains from the same sample are listed, as sequenced in a study of cytomegalovirus exposure and HLA in healthy donors. Some clones are missing from TCRdb's copy, which holds only in-frame ones; the method was immunoSEQ multiplex PCR. The table shows about 330,000 clones, with more than 80% occurring only once. The sample was PBMCs. The origin of the receptors is a woman aged 18-30 years in good health and CMV-seronegative.

The chain employs TRBV9 and TRBJ2-1; 10 positions agree with TRBD2. With V trimmed by 0 bases and J by 4 bases, 10 bases remained unmatched. The CDR3 has 18 residues. Germline V gene lookup returns CDR1 SGDLS and CDR2 YYNGEE. The CDR3 coding sequence is TGTGCCAGCAGCGTAGCTACGGGAAGGACTAGCGGATACAATGAGCAGTTCTTC. This sequence encodes CASSVATGRTSGYNEQFF.

This clone was recorded a few times. The V gene is TRBV4-2, the J gene TRBJ1-4; TRBD1 is a possible D gene (6 bases). This CDR3 is 13 amino acids long. Germline V CDR1 and CDR2: LGHNA, YNFKEQ. Trimming took off 1 base at V and 12 bases at J, with 12 bases between the two ends. CDR3 DNA sequence: TGTGCCAGCAGCCAAGCAAGCGAGGGGGAACTGTTTTTT. This sequence encodes CASSQASEGELFF.

The chain carries TRBV29-1 and TRBJ1-1; 8 nucleotides agree with TRBD1. The ends lost 6 bases at V and 6 bases at J; junction bases unmatched: 9. Germline CDR1 and CDR2: SQVTM and ANQGSEA. The CDR3 totals 13 residues. In nucleotides, the CDR3 is TGCAGCGTAGGACAGGGTTCCCCCGCTGAAGCTTTCTTT. It translates to CSVGQGSPAEAFF.

V gene TRBV7-2 combines with J gene TRBJ2-1; D perhaps matches TRBD2 (6 bases). Trimming left V 1 base short and J 0 bases short, with 10 bases between. The CDR3 loop spans 16 amino acids. Germline V lookup: CDR1 SGHTA, CDR2 FQGNSA. CDR3 nucleotides: TGTGCCAGCAGCTTAGACCGGGGGAGCTCCTACAATGAGCAGTTCTTC. Amino acids: CASSLDRGSSYNEQFF.

The table lists this clone with a few counts. Other DNA variants within this sample encode the same CDR3. The chain carries TRBV2 and TRBJ2-7; D gene uncertain. Germline CDR1 and CDR2: SNHLY and FYNNEI. V dropped 3 bases and J dropped 2 bases, with 5 bases sitting between them. The CDR3 spans 12 residues. DNA for the CDR3: TGTGCCAGCAGTGACAGGACCTACGAGCAGTACTTC. It yields the protein CASSDRTYEQYF. The complete variable domain, with remaining parts taken from reference TRBV2 and TRBJ2-7, reads EPEVTQTPSHQVTQMGQEVILRCVPISNHLYFYWYRQILGQKVEFLVSFYNNEISEKSEIFDDQFSVERPDGSNFTLKIRSTKLEDSAMYFCASSDRTYEQYFGPGTRLTVT.

DNA for the CDR3: TGCAGTGCCAGGGACACTGAAGCTTTCTTT. It specifies CSARDTEAFF. This sequence joins TRBV20-1 and TRBJ1-1; D possibly corresponds to TRBD1 (5 bases). Germline V lookup: CDR1 DFQATT, CDR2 SNEGSKA (reference sequence). V was shortened by 6 bases and J by 3 bases, with 5 bases between the two germline ends. The CDR3 is 10 residues long.

The chain joins TRBV5-1 to TRBJ2-5; TRBD2 agrees at 8 bases. With V trimmed by 4 bases and J by 5 bases, 4 bases remained unmatched. This CDR3 is 13 amino acids long. Germline CDR1 is SGHRS and CDR2 is YFSETQ. The CDR3 nucleotides are TGCGCCAGCAGCAGCGGGAGCTGGGAGACCCAGTACTTC. Protein: CASSSGSWETQYF.

The chain links TRBV9 to TRBJ1-4, with TRBD1 matching 7 bases. Per the germline V gene, CDR1 is SGDLS and CDR2 is YYNGEE. The CDR3 spans 15 residues. Losses at the gene ends were 0 bases for V and 6 bases for J; bases not matched to a gene: 5. CDR3 sequence: CASSVATGYDEKLFF. The CDR3 nucleotides read TGTGCCAGCAGCGTAGCGACAGGGTATGATGAAAAACTGTTTTTT.

This clone was observed once. The rearrangement uses TRBV29-1 and TRBJ1-2; D unresolved. The CDR3 is made up of 11 amino acids. Germline lookup yields CDR1 SQVTM and CDR2 ANQGSEA. V was pared by 4 bases and J by 6 bases, with 9 bases between. DNA for the CDR3: TGCAGCGTTGGGATCGGGGATGGCTACACCTTC. Its translation is CSVGIGDGYTF. The variable domain in full, completed from reference TRBV29-1 and TRBJ1-2, reads SAVISQKPSRDICQRGTSLTIQCQVDSQVTMMFWYRQQPGQSLTLIATANQGSEATYESGFVIDKFPISRPNLTFSTLTVSNMSPEDSSIYLCSVGIGDGYTFGSGTRLTVV.

The chain carries TRBV7-8 and TRBJ2-5; the match to TRBD2 covers 9 bases. CDR1 is SGHVS, CDR2 FQNEAQ, per germline. V lost 5 bases and J lost 5; bases outside the gene matches: 15. This CDR3 is 17 amino acids long. The CDR3 reads CASSLRDSGSGWETQYF. CDR3 DNA: TGTGCCAGCAGCCTCAGAGATAGCGGGAGCGGTTGGGAGACCCAGTACTTC.

The chain combines TRBV18 with TRBJ2-7; 8 bases align to TRBD1. After removal of 6 bases from V and 5 bases from J, the junction contained 6 bases not matched to a gene. The CDR3 covers 13 residues. CDR1 and CDR2 (germline): KGHSH, LQKENI. In DNA, the CDR3 is TGTGCCAGCTCCTCCCAGGGGGCGCACGAGCAGTACTTC. Protein product: CASSSQGAHEQYF.

The rearrangement links TRBV9 to TRBJ2-2; D ambiguous. The CDR3 runs 15 residues. Germline CDR1 and CDR2: SGDLS and YYNGEE. V was trimmed by 3 bases and J by 2 bases, leaving 11 bases between them. CDR3 in amino acids: CASSGSIANTGELFF. The CDR3 DNA is TGTGCCAGCAGCGGATCGATAGCTAACACCGGGGAGCTGTTTTTT.

The CDR3 nucleotides are TGTGCCAGCGGAGGGCCCGGGACAGCCTACAATGAGCAGTTCTTC. Residues: CASGGPGTAYNEQFF. The chain carries TRBV2 and TRBJ2-1; possible D gene TRBD1, 7 bases. Germline-derived CDR1 and CDR2 are SNHLY and FYNNEI. The CDR3 length is 15 residues. V lost 8 bases and J 2 bases, leaving 16 bases between the germline ends.

The chain links TRBV2 to TRBJ2-2; D might be TRBD1 (5 bases). V lost 6 bases and J 5 bases, leaving 16 bases between the germline ends. This CDR3 has 15 amino acids. Germline CDR1 and CDR2: SNHLY and FYNNEI. The chain's CDR3 is CASSRQHPSTGELFF. In DNA, the CDR3 is TGTGCCAGCAGCCGACAGCATCCCTCGACCGGGGAGCTGTTTTTT.

CDR3 sequence: CARSGTENTEAFF. DNA of the CDR3: TGTGCCAGAAGCGGGACGGAGAACACTGAAGCTTTCTTT. The V gene is TRBV2, the J gene TRBJ1-1, with D tentatively TRBD1 (5 bases). The germline gives CDR1 SNHLY, CDR2 FYNNEI. The length of the CDR3 is 13 residues. Deletions cut 9 bases from V and 1 base from J, with 12 bases between.

V usage is TRBV11-3 and J usage is TRBJ2-1, with no clear D. The CDR3 extends over 13 amino acids. Germline CDR1 SGHNT, CDR2 YENEEA. Between the trimmed V and J ends, which lost 3 bases and 3 bases, there was a span of 6 bases. The CDR3: CASSLNSYNEQFF. The CDR3 DNA reads TGTGCCAGCAGCTTGAACAGCTACAATGAGCAGTTCTTC.

The rearrangement joins TRBV6-5 to TRBJ1-1; 8 nucleotides line up with TRBD1. Losses at the gene ends were 2 bases for V and 4 bases for J; bases not matched to a gene: 3. Germline V gene sequence: CDR1 MNHEY, CDR2 SVGAGI. The CDR3 loop spans 14 amino acids. The CDR3 spells CASSYMTGATEAFF. CDR3 nucleotides: TGTGCCAGCAGTTACATGACAGGGGCCACTGAAGCTTTCTTT.

The J gene is TRBJ2-3, the V gene TRBV5-1; 7 positions match TRBD2. V was pared by 6 bases and J by 0 bases, with 7 bases of the junction left unmatched. The CDR3 length is 15 residues. In germline, CDR1 is SGHRS, CDR2 YFSETQ. CDR3 DNA: TGCGCCAGCACTTTTTGGCGGGAGAGCACAGATACGCAGTATTTT. This encodes CASTFWRESTDTQYF.

J is TRBJ2-5 and V is TRBV4-1; TRBD2 might be the D (6 bases). CDR3 length: 12 residues. Per the germline V gene, CDR1 is MGHRA and CDR2 is YSYEKL. V was trimmed by 1 base and J by 7 bases, leaving 7 bases between them. CDR3 sequence: CASSQGGGTQYF. The CDR3 nucleotides are TGCGCCAGCAGCCAAGGGGGAGGGACCCAGTACTTC.

The gene calls are TRBV5-6 and TRBJ2-1, with D perhaps TRBD2 (5 bases). The V and J ends lost 3 bases and 8 bases respectively, with 9 bases between them. The CDR3 loop spans 12 amino acids. Germline lookup yields CDR1 SGHDT and CDR2 YYEEEE. The CDR3 region has the DNA TGTGCCAGCAGCTGGGTGGGAGATGAGCAGTTCTTC. This gives the protein CASSWVGDEQFF.

The chain employs TRBV18 and TRBJ2-7; 9 nucleotides match TRBD1. This CDR3 is 14 amino acids long. V was pared by 3 bases and J by 5 bases, with 5 bases of the junction left unmatched. Germline-derived CDR1 and CDR2 are KGHSH and LQKENI. CDR3 residues: CASSPGTGWHEQYF. The CDR3 nucleotides are TGTGCCAGCTCACCCGGGACAGGGTGGCACGAGCAGTACTTC. Using reference TRBV18 and TRBJ2-7 for the parts outside the CDR3, the full variable domain is NAGVMQNPRHLVRRRGQEARLRCSPMKGHSHVYWYRQLPEEGLKFMVYLQKENIIDESGMPKERFSAEFPKEGPSILRIQQVVRGDSAAYFCASSPGTGWHEQYFGPGTRLTVT.

This chain connects TRBV11-3 to TRBJ2-5, with 12 bases aligning to TRBD2. Germline trimming cut 4 bases from V and 4 bases from J; bases unmatched to any gene: 4. The CDR3 spans 15 residues. The V gene's germline CDR1 is SGHNT and CDR2 YENEEA. The chain's CDR3 is CASSSPGLAGETQYF. The CDR3 DNA is TGTGCCAGCAGCTCGCCGGGACTAGCGGGAGAGACCCAGTACTTC.

The chain recombines TRBV6-5 with TRBJ1-4, with D possibly TRBD1 on 6 matching bases. Between the trimmed V and J ends, which lost 10 bases and 5 bases, there was a span of 20 bases. The CDR3 is 15 amino acids. Germline V gene sequence: CDR1 MNHEY, CDR2 SVGAGI. The CDR3 protein is CATRGSLGGNEKLFF. CDR3 nucleotides: TGTGCCACGCGGGGGTCCCTGGGGGGCAATGAAAAACTGTTTTTT.

This clone was observed a few times. The J gene is TRBJ1-2, the V gene TRBV7-9; D is unresolved. CDR1 and CDR2 (germline): SEHNR, FQNEAQ (reference sequence). The CDR3 has 12 residues. V was clipped by 7 bases and J by 10 bases, with 16 bases between them. The CDR3: CASNFDPGDYTF. CDR3 DNA: TGTGCCAGCAACTTCGATCCCGGTGACTACACCTTC.

The chain uses TRBV4-1 and TRBJ2-3; TRBD2 aligns across 7 bases. Looked up from germline, CDR1 is MGHRA and CDR2 is YSYEKL. The V segment lost 4 bases and the J segment 5 bases; nucleotides outside the gene matches: 6. The length of the CDR3 is 14 residues. The CDR3 region is CASSRAGVGDTQYF. The CDR3 region has the DNA TGCGCCAGCAGCCGGGCGGGAGTGGGAGATACGCAGTATTTT.

The J gene is TRBJ2-1, the V gene TRBV6-6, with a weak D call TRBD2 (5 bases). Per germline, CDR1 MNHNY and CDR2 SVGAGI (reference sequence). CDR3 size: 13 residues. V lost 5 bases and J 5 bases, leaving 10 bases between the germline ends. This chain's CDR3 is CASSHYGDNEQFF. CDR3 DNA: TGTGCCAGCAGTCACTACGGGGACAATGAGCAGTTCTTC.

The rearrangement links TRBV2 to TRBJ1-1, with D perhaps matching TRBD1 (5 bases). The germline CDR1 and CDR2 sequences are SNHLY and FYNNEI. Deletions cut 10 bases from V and 0 bases from J, with 21 bases between. The CDR3 contains 16 residues. The CDR3 sequence: CANNPRGESMNTEAFF. The CDR3 DNA sequence: TGTGCCAACAACCCCCGGGGGGAGTCCATGAACACTGAAGCTTTCTTT.

The chain uses TRBV28 and TRBJ2-3; 8 bases line up with TRBD1. The CDR3 runs to 15 residues. After removal of 2 bases from V and 2 bases from J, the junction contained 3 bases not matched to a gene. Germline CDR1 and CDR2: MDHEN and SYDVKM. CDR3 sequence reads: CASSLVQGDTDTQYF. The CDR3 nucleotides are TGTGCCAGCAGTTTAGTACAGGGGGACACAGATACGCAGTATTTT. Looking up the rest from reference TRBV28 and TRBJ2-3 gives the full variable domain: DVKVTQSSRYLVKRTGEKVFLECVQDMDHENMFWYRQDPGLGLRLIYFSYDVKMKEKGDIPEGYSVSREKKERFSLILESASTNQTSMYLCASSLVQGDTDTQYFGPGTRLTVL.

The CDR3 reads CASSQAGGAGYSNQPQHF. DNA for the CDR3: TGTGCCAGCAGCCAAGCTGGGGGCGCAGGATATAGCAATCAGCCCCAGCATTTT. The chain uses TRBV4-2 and TRBJ1-5, with D tentatively TRBD1 (6 bases). Trimming cost V 1 base and J 0 bases, with 16 bases left between them. Germline CDR1 is LGHNA and CDR2 is YNFKEQ. The CDR3 consists of 18 residues.

The chain is built from TRBV5-6 and TRBJ2-1; D is perhaps TRBD1 (5 bases). Germline V gene sequence: CDR1 SGHDT, CDR2 YYEEEE. This CDR3 has 16 amino acids. V lost 0 bases to trimming and J lost 4 bases, with 14 bases between them. CDR3 bases: TGTGCCAGCAGCTTGGCCATGAAGGGGCTTTACAATGAGCAGTTCTTC. Its translation: CASSLAMKGLYNEQFF.